This TCR beta chain was obtained from a study of T cells after yellow fever vaccination. Findings and caveats of the study: Reappearance after the booster was observed for most primary-vaccination clones (roughly 96% CD4, over 70% CD8). When the response was secondary, it was weaker but reached its peak faster, day 5 versus 15. Abundant clonotypes from the bulk population could get into FACS-sorted repertoires as contaminants.

5'RACE template switching produced TCR cDNA carrying a universal primer site and UMIs. TCRdb ran MiXCR on the 5' RACE reads and lists one entry per CDR3 protein. The data show over 300,000 distinct CDR3 sequences, with approximately 3.9% seen just once and about a quarter held by the top ten. The CDR3 runs 13 residues. Germline values: CDR1 SGHTA, CDR2 FQGNSA. With V trimmed by 1 base and J by 12 bases, 5 bases remained unmatched. This clonotype was counted ten times or more. Its target is unknown. The sequences come from PBMCs, collected on the day of the yellow fever booster vaccination. The rearrangement uses TRBV7-2 and TRBJ2-1, with 8 bases identical to TRBD2. This clonotype originated in a man aged 18 to 30 who received the YFV17D yellow fever vaccine. The DNA of the CDR3 is TGTGCCAGCAGCTTAGGACGGGAGGGCTGGCAGTTCTTC. Translated: CASSLGREGWQFF.